A selection of T cell receptor beta chains follows, all from one sample in a study of vaccination and CD4 T cells after COVID-19. These receptors have no known antigen. TCRdb reprocessed the PCR reads via MiXCR and lists one record per CDR3 protein. The sample records over 9,000 distinct CDR3 sequences, 34% being singletons. What was sequenced was CD4+ T cells from blood, cultured in vitro. The receptors shown here come from a human donor in good health. CDR3s include the opening cysteine and the closing phenylalanine or tryptophan. The D gene is left open where the match is weak. Clone size is stated in some rows and not others, as once, few, many or a class when expanded.

J: TRBJ2-1
V: TRBV27
D: NA
size: few
DNA: TGTGCCAGCAGTCTGTCCCTCGGCGGTGCCTCCTACAATGAGCAGTTCTTC
CDR3: CASSLSLGGASYNEQFF

J: TRBJ1-4
V: TRBV20-1
D: TRBD1
size: NA
DNA: TGCAGTGCTAGGACAGGGTATGAAAAACTGTTTTTT
CDR3: CSARTGYEKLFF

J: TRBJ2-3
V: TRBV6-1
D: TRBD2
size: NA
DNA: TGTGCCGGCAGTGGTAGCGGGTCTAGCACAGATACGCAGTATTTT
CDR3: CAGSGSGSSTDTQYF

J: TRBJ1-1
V: TRBV6-1
D: NA
size: NA
DNA: TGTGCCAGCAGGTCGAGAAAGGTCGGGGGACCAAAGACTGAAGCTTTCTTT
CDR3: CASRSRKVGGPKTEAFF

J: TRBJ2-6
V: TRBV20-1
D: NA
size: NA
DNA: TGCAGTGTGCCCACGATCCGCCTCGGGGCCAACGTCCTGACTTTC
CDR3: CSVPTIRLGANVLTF

J: TRBJ1-1
V: TRBV6-5
D: NA
size: NA
DNA: TGTGCCAGCAGTTACTCGACCCCTAGGGGAGAAGCTTTCTTT
CDR3: CASSYSTPRGEAFF

J: TRBJ2-7
V: TRBV7-8
D: NA
size: few
DNA: TGTGCCAGCAGCCCAGGACAGTACTCCTACGAGCAGTACTTC
CDR3: CASSPGQYSYEQYF

J: TRBJ2-3
V: TRBV24-1
D: NA
size: NA
DNA: TGTGCCACCAGTGAGTTTCAGGGTACGGCAGATACGCAGTATTTT
CDR3: CATSEFQGTADTQYF

J: TRBJ2-3
V: TRBV5-4
D: NA
size: NA
DNA: TGTGCCAGCAGCTTGGGGATGGTAGCGACCGGCACAGATACGCAGTATTTT
CDR3: CASSLGMVATGTDTQYF

J: TRBJ2-5
V: TRBV24-1
D: TRBD2
size: few
DNA: TGTGCCACCAGTGATTCCACTAGCGGAGGGTTGAGGGGAGAGACCCAGTACTTC
CDR3: CATSDSTSGGLRGETQYF

J: TRBJ2-2
V: TRBV24-1
D: TRBD2
size: NA
DNA: TGTGCCACCAGTCCTCTTGGGAGCGGGGAGGACGGGGAGCTGTTTTTT
CDR3: CATSPLGSGEDGELFF

J: TRBJ1-2
V: TRBV6-1
D: NA
size: few
DNA: TGTGCCAGCAAGGCCGCTAACTATGGCTACACCTTC
CDR3: CASKAANYGYTF

J: TRBJ1-1
V: TRBV4-3
D: NA
size: few
DNA: TGCGCCAGCAGCCAAGATGGGGGGTGGAGGGAGGCTTTCTTT
CDR3: CASSQDGGWREAFF

J: TRBJ2-7
V: TRBV29-1
D: TRBD2
size: few
DNA: TGCAGCGTGGGGACTAGCGGGATTGGCTACGAGCAGTACTTC
CDR3: CSVGTSGIGYEQYF

J: TRBJ2-7
V: TRBV6-2/TRBV6-3
D: NA
size: few
DNA: TGTGCCAGCAGCGCCCAGCCGGGGCGGTCCCCCTACGAGCAGTACTTC
CDR3: CASSAQPGRSPYEQYF

J: TRBJ2-4
V: TRBV10-3
D: NA
size: few
DNA: TGTGCCACCAAGGCAGGGTTAGGTGAAAACATTCAGTACTTC
CDR3: CATKAGLGENIQYF

J: TRBJ1-1
V: TRBV5-5
D: NA
size: NA
DNA: TGTGCCAGCAGCTTCATAGATAACACTGAAGCTTTCTTT
CDR3: CASSFIDNTEAFF